This T cell receptor beta chain was obtained from a study of T cells after yellow fever vaccination. Across the whole study: Low-cell-number fractions were prepared with SMART-Seq v4 Ultra Low Input.

Findings and limits, study-wide: The booster saw the reappearance of most primary-vaccination clones (roughly 96% CD4, almost 90% CD8). Contaminants from the bulk population, in the form of abundant clonotypes, could be found in FACS-sorted repertoires.

This clonotype has more than one count but fewer than ten. No antigen is known for it. Each CDR3 protein gets one entry after TCRdb re-called the 5' RACE reads with MiXCR. This sample has about 230,000 distinct CDR3 sequences; roughly 6.8% occur once, and the top ten carry 1.1%. The CDR3 contains 12 residues. Per germline, CDR1 SQVTM and CDR2 ANQGSEA. J was trimmed by 1 base and V by 7 bases; bases with no gene match: 3. The specimen comprised CD4+ T cells sorted from PBMCs, sampled on the day of the yellow fever booster vaccination. The clonotype comes from a man younger than 40 who received the YFV17D yellow fever vaccine. The gene calls are TRBV29-1 and TRBJ1-1; 7 bases align to TRBD1. The DNA of the CDR3 is TGCAGCGCGGGACAGACGAACACTGAAGCTTTCTTT. Its protein product is CSAGQTNTEAFF.